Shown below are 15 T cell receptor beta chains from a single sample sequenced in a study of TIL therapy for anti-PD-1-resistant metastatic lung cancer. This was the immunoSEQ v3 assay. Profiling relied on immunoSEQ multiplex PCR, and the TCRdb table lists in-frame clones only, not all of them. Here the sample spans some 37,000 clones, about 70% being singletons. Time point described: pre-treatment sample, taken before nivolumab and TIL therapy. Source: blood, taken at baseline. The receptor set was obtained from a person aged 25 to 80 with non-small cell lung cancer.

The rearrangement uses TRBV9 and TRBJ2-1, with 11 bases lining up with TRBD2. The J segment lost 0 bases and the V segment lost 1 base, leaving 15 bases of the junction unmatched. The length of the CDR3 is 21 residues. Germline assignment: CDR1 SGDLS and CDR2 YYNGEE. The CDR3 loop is CASSVPRGLGTSGPSYNEQFF. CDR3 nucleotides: TGTGCCAGCAGCGTACCCCGAGGGCTTGGGACTAGCGGCCCCTCCTACAATGAGCAGTTCTTC.

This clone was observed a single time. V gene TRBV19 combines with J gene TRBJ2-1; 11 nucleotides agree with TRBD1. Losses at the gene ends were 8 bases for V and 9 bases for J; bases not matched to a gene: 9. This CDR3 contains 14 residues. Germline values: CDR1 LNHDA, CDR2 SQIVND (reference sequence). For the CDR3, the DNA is TGTGCCAGTTCTGATGGACAGGGGGCGATTGAGCAGTTCTTC. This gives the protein CASSDGQGAIEQFF.

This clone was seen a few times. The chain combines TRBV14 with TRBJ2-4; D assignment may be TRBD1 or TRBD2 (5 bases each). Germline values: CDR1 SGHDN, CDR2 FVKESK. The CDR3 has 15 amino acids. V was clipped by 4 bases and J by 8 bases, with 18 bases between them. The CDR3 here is CASSPYGAKRHIQYF. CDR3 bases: TGTGCCAGCAGCCCGTACGGGGCTAAGCGTCACATTCAGTACTTC.

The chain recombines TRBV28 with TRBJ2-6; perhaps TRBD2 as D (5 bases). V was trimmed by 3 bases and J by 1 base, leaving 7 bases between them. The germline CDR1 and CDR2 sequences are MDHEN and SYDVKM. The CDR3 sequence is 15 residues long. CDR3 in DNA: TGTGCCAGCAGTTTCCCGGGGTCTGGGGCCAACGTCCTGACTTTC. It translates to CASSFPGSGANVLTF.

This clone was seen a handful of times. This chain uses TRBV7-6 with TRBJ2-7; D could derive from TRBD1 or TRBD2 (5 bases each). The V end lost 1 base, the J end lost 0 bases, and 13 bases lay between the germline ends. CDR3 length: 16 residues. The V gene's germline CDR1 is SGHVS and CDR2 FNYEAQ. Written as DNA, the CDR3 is TGTGCCAGCAGCTTAGGGGGACGGGGCGGCTCCTACGAGCAGTACTTC. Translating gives CASSLGGRGGSYEQYF.

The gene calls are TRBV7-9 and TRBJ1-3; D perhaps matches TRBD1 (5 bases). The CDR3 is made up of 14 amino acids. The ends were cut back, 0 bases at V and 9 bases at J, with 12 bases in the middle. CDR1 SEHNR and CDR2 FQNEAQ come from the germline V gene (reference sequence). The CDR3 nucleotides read TGTGCCAGCAGCTTAGCGGGCAGGGCGGGCACCATATATTTT. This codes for CASSLAGRAGTIYF.

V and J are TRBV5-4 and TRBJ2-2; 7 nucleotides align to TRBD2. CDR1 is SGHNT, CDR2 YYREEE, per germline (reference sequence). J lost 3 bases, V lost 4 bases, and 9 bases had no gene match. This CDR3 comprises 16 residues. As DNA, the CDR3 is TGTGCCAGCAGCAATGAACCTAGCGGAGACACCGGGGAGCTGTTTTTT. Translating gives CASSNEPSGDTGELFF.

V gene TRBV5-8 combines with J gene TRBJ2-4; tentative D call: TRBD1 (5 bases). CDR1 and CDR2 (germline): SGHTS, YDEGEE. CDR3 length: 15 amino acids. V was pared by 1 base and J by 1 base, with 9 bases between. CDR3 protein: CASSLMGPAKNIQYF. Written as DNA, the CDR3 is TGTGCCAGCAGCTTGATGGGGCCGGCCAAAAACATTCAGTACTTC.

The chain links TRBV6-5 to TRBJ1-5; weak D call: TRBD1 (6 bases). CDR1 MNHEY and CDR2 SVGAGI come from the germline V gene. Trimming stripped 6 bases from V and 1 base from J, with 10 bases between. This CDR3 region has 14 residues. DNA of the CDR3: TGTGCCAGCAGGGGCGGGACAAGCAATCAGCCCCAGCATTTT. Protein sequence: CASRGGTSNQPQHF.

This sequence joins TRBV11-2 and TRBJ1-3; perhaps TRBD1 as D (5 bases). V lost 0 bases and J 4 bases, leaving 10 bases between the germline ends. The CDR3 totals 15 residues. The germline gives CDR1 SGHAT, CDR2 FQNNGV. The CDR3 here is CASSLDKGFGNTIYF. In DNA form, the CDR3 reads TGTGCCAGCAGCTTAGATAAGGGGTTCGGAAACACCATATATTTT. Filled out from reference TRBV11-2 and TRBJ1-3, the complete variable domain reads EAGVAQSPRYKIIEKRQSVAFWCNPISGHATLYWYQQILGQGPKLLIQFQNNGVVDDSQLPKDRFSAERLKGVDSTLKIQPAKLEDSAVYLCASSLDKGFGNTIYFGEGSWLTVV.

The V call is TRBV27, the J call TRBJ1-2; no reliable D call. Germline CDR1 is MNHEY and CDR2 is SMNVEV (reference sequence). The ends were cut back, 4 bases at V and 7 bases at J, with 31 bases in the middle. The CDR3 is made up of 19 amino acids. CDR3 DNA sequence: TGTGCCAGCAGTTCAAAAATTGTATCATCTTTCGGGAGGAGGAGTGGCTACACCTTC. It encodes CASSSKIVSSFGRRSGYTF.

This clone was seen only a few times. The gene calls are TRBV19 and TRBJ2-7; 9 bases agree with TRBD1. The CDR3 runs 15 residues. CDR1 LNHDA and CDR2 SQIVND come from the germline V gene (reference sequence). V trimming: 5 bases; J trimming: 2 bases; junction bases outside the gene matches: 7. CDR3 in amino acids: CASSLRQGGTYEQYF. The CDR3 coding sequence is TGTGCCAGTAGTCTCCGACAGGGGGGCACCTACGAGCAGTACTTC.

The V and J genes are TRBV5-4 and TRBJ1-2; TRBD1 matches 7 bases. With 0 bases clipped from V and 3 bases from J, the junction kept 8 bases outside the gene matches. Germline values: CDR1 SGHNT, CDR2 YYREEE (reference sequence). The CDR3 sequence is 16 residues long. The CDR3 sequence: CASSLGPGGLDYGYTF. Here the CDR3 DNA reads TGTGCCAGCAGCTTGGGGCCAGGGGGACTGGACTATGGCTACACCTTC.

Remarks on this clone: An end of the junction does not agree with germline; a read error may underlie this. The CDR3 nucleotides read TGTGCCAGCAGCTATTCATCGAATTCATCCCTCCACTTT. This gives the protein CASSYSSNSSLHF. The chain employs TRBV11-2 and TRBJ1-6; D is uncertain. The CDR3 length is 13 residues. CDR1 and CDR2 from the germline V gene are SGHAT and FQNNGV.

The CDR3 region is CASSSLMSGGDEQYF. Written as DNA, the CDR3 is TGTGCCAGTAGTTCCCTGATGAGCGGGGGGGACGAGCAGTACTTC. The chain joins TRBV19 to TRBJ2-7, with 10 positions matching TRBD2. Unmatched junction bases numbered 9, after V lost 5 bases and J lost 5 bases. Germline CDR1 and CDR2: LNHDA and SQIVND (reference sequence). The CDR3 runs to 15 residues.